This TCR beta chain stems from a study of T cell repertoires in cytomegalovirus infection. Overall study context: Use of recently identified HLA-C-restricted and well-studied HLA-B-restricted CMV epitopes was part of the study. Study results and limitations: HLA-C-restricted CMV-specific TCR beta clonotypes prevailed in the ex vivo response.

TCRdb analysed the reads with MiXCR anew, one entry per CDR3 protein. The data show some 270,000 distinct CDR3 sequences, 20% to 25% seen once. CDR3 size: 15 residues. V lost 1 base and J lost 0, with 7 bases in between. CDR1 and CDR2 from the germline V gene are MGHRA and YSYEKL. This clonotype was detected ten times or more. Antigen specificity is unknown. This receptor was obtained from a human donor in good health (CMV status not recorded). Some clones in this sample may be carry-over from other donors' samples. The chain carries TRBV4-1 and TRBJ2-1; no clear D. This sample comprised cultured PBMCs, obtained from culture after CMV antigen stimulation. Written as DNA, the CDR3 is TGCGCCAGCAGCCAAGTAGGGCGCTCCTACAATGAGCAGTTCTTC. Its translation is CASSQVGRSYNEQFF.